This entry features one T cell receptor (beta chain) sequence. Its antigen is as yet unknown. The sample comes from a study of T cells in localized non-small cell lung cancer. The CDR3 spans 13 residues. In germline, CDR1 is KGHSH, CDR2 LQKENI. Trimming took off 6 bases at V and 0 bases at J, with 8 bases between the two ends. Measured with immunoSEQ multiplex PCR; TCRdb has only the in-frame clones, and not every one. The sample carries about 6,700 clones, around 50% recorded once. Study-level results: Heterogeneity remains possible because sequencing was limited to only one tumor region.

The V call is TRBV18, the J call TRBJ1-1; D might be TRBD1 (5 bases). The sequence came from a female donor older than 55 with stage I lung adenocarcinoma. The sample here was lymph node tissue, taken before any cancer treatment. The CDR3 DNA is TGTGCCAGCTCGGAGGGACTGAACACTGAAGCTTTCTTT. Its translation: CASSEGLNTEAFF.